The 20 T cell receptor beta chains given below trace back to one sample, sequenced in a study of blood T cell repertoires in COVID-19. Repertoires were generated with immunoSEQ multiplex PCR, while TCRdb's copy carries only in-frame clones and drops some. Seen here are about 140,000 clones, around 84% observed once, and the top ten hold over 8%. Specimen: peripheral blood. All receptors come from a woman aged 60-70 years with acute or convalescent COVID-19.

The rearrangement uses TRBV4-2 and TRBJ1-1; unclear D gene. CDR3 length: 15 residues. Germline V gene data show CDR1 as LGHNA and CDR2 as YNFKEQ. The ends were cut back, 4 bases at V and 1 base at J, with 13 bases in the middle. This CDR3 reads CASSPRVVENTEAFF. The CDR3 DNA sequence: TGTGCCAGCAGCCCCCGGGTGGTCGAGAACACTGAAGCTTTCTTT.

The chain joins TRBV2 to TRBJ2-7, with a weak D call TRBD1 (6 bases). The V gene lost 6 bases and the J gene lost 8 bases, with 14 bases spanning the gap. Germline assignment: CDR1 SNHLY and CDR2 FYNNEI. CDR3 length: 12 amino acids. The CDR3 DNA reads TGTGCCAGCAGATCACAGGGCTGGAAGCAGTACTTC. This codes for CASRSQGWKQYF.

The V call is TRBV5-1, the J call TRBJ2-7; TRBD1 might be the D (6 bases). Trimming cost V 4 bases and J 1 base, with 12 bases left between them. The germline V gene has CDR1 SGHRS and CDR2 YFSETQ. The CDR3 totals 14 residues. In nucleotides, the CDR3 is TGCGCCAGCAGCAAGGACAGATATTCCTACGAGCAGTACTTC. Encoded protein: CASSKDRYSYEQYF.

The rearrangement joins TRBV29-1 to TRBJ2-2; possible D gene TRBD1, 6 bases. V gave up 7 bases and J gave up 6 bases, with 12 bases separating them. Germline CDR1 and CDR2: SQVTM and ANQGSEA. This CDR3 is built from 12 residues. For the CDR3, the DNA is TGCAGCGGAACAGGGTATGCCGGGGAGCTGTTTTTT. It yields the protein CSGTGYAGELFF.

V is TRBV12-5 and J is TRBJ1-5, with D tentatively TRBD1 (6 bases). The CDR3 extends over 15 amino acids. The germline V and J ends were trimmed by 6 bases and 4 bases, with 16 bases remaining between them. The V gene's germline CDR1 is LGHNT and CDR2 FRNRAP. CDR3 sequence: CASGRNRDPNQPQHF. The CDR3 DNA reads as TGTGCTAGTGGGCGTAACAGGGATCCTAATCAGCCCCAGCATTTT.

With respect to this clone: One end of the junction varies from germline; a read error may be responsible. The chain is built from TRBV5-5 and TRBJ2-1; the D gene is possibly TRBD2 (5 bases). The CDR3 extends over 16 amino acids. Germline loops: CDR1 SGHKS, CDR2 YYEKEE (reference sequence). The CDR3 sequence: CASSLEGAIVYNQQFF. DNA of the CDR3: TGTGCCAGCAGCTTGGAGGGAGCAATCGTCTACAATCAGCAGTTCTTC.

J is TRBJ2-6 and V is TRBV9; D is ambiguous. Deletions cut 7 bases from V and 2 bases from J, with 16 bases between. The CDR3 consists of 16 residues. Germline assignment: CDR1 SGDLS and CDR2 YYNGEE. CDR3 bases: TGTGCCAGCTCCTCTTCCCAGGCCCCTGGGGCCAACGTCCTGACTTTC. Amino acid sequence: CASSSSQAPGANVLTF.

The V and J genes are TRBV18 and TRBJ1-2, with 9 bases fitting TRBD1. V shed 6 bases, J shed 3 bases, and the junction held 5 bases outside the gene matches. This CDR3 spans 14 amino acids. The germline V gene has CDR1 KGHSH and CDR2 LQKENI. The CDR3 nucleotides read TGTGCCAGCTCTTCGACAGGGGGGTACTATGGCTACACCTTC. Its protein is CASSSTGGYYGYTF. The full variable domain, rest sourced from reference TRBV18 and TRBJ1-2, is NAGVMQNPRHLVRRRGQEARLRCSPMKGHSHVYWYRQLPEEGLKFMVYLQKENIIDESGMPKERFSAEFPKEGPSILRIQQVVRGDSAAYFCASSSTGGYYGYTFGSGTRLTVV.

This rearrangement joins TRBV19 to TRBJ1-1, with 8 nucleotides matching TRBD1. The ends lost 5 bases at V and 6 bases at J; junction bases unmatched: 8. Germline-derived CDR1 and CDR2 are LNHDA and SQIVND (reference sequence). The length of the CDR3 is 14 residues. DNA of the CDR3: TGTGCCAGTAGTCCCTGGGCAGGGGGCCCTGAAGCTTTCTTT. Translated: CASSPWAGGPEAFF.

V gene TRBV28 combines with J gene TRBJ1-1; a possible D gene is TRBD1 (6 bases). The CDR3 contains 17 residues. The V gene lost 5 bases and the J gene lost 3 bases, with 22 bases spanning the gap. Germline V gene data show CDR1 as MDHEN and CDR2 as SYDVKM. The CDR3 DNA follows: TGTGCCAGCAGTCCACTCTCAGGGGAAATTTGGGACACTGAAGCTTTCTTT. Translated: CASSPLSGEIWDTEAFF.

This sequence joins TRBV14 and TRBJ1-5; D is unresolved. This CDR3 contains 14 residues. Germline CDR1 and CDR2: SGHDN and FVKESK. Trimming removed 3 bases at V and 6 bases at J, with 12 bases between. CDR3 coding DNA: TGTGCCAGCAGCCAGGCGGGTCTGAGTCAGCCCCAGCATTTT. Amino acids: CASSQAGLSQPQHF. Together with reference TRBV14 and TRBJ1-5, the CDR3 gives the full variable domain: EAGVTQFPSHSVIEKGQTVTLRCDPISGHDNLYWYRRVMGKEIKFLLHFVKESKQDESGMPNNRFLAERTGGTYSTLKVQPAELEDSGVYFCASSQAGLSQPQHFGDGTRLSIL.

The rearrangement joins TRBV4-1 to TRBJ2-1; 10 bases are a match to TRBD2. The junction had 7 bases not matched to a gene; V was cut back by 4 bases and J by 7 bases. The CDR3 totals 15 residues. Germline assignment: CDR1 MGHRA and CDR2 YSYEKL. CDR3 nucleotide sequence: TGCGCCAGCAGCCTCAGCGGGGGGGCTGGTAATGAGCAGTTCTTC. Its translation: CASSLSGGAGNEQFF.

The genes are TRBV15 and TRBJ2-1; D is perhaps TRBD2 (5 bases). This CDR3 contains 16 residues. Germline values: CDR1 LNHNV, CDR2 YYDKDF (reference sequence). Trimming took off 0 bases at V and 6 bases at J, with 15 bases between the two ends. In nucleotides, the CDR3 is TGTGCCACCAGCAGAGATCGGGGTCCCCGAACCAATGAGCAGTTCTTC. Translating it yields CATSRDRGPRTNEQFF. Variable domain in full (rest from reference TRBV15 and TRBJ2-1): DAMVIQNPRYQVTQFGKPVTLSCSQTLNHNVMYWYQQKSSQAPKLLFHYYDKDFNNEADTPDNFQSRRPNTSFCFLDIRSPGLGDTAMYLCATSRDRGPRTNEQFFGPGTRLTVL.

V is TRBV7-9 and J is TRBJ1-5, with D perhaps TRBD1 (6 bases). The germline V gene encodes CDR1 SEHNR and CDR2 FQNEAQ (reference sequence). The length of the CDR3 is 16 residues. V lost 1 base and J 2 bases, leaving 12 bases between the germline ends. The CDR3 reads CASSLVTGKGNQPQHF. The CDR3 region has the DNA TGTGCCAGCAGCTTAGTCACAGGGAAGGGCAATCAGCCCCAGCATTTT.

In this sample, this clone turned up once. The chain links TRBV7-2 to TRBJ1-2; D is perhaps TRBD1 (5 bases). The CDR3 sequence is 15 residues long. The germline V gene has CDR1 SGHTA and CDR2 FQGNSA. V dropped 3 bases and J dropped 3 bases, with 14 bases sitting between them. The CDR3 is CASSFTRGTHYGYTF. The CDR3 nucleotides read TGTGCCAGCAGCTTCACAAGGGGTACGCACTATGGCTACACCTTC.

This clone was found a few times. The rearrangement uses TRBV5-1 and TRBJ1-2; D unclear. The CDR3 has 16 amino acids. Per germline, CDR1 SGHRS and CDR2 YFSETQ. The V gene lost 3 bases and the J gene lost 3 bases, with 18 bases spanning the gap. CDR3 DNA: TGCGCCAGCAGCTCTGGAGTTTTAAGGAAAGACTATGGCTACACCTTC. Translating it yields CASSSGVLRKDYGYTF.

This clone was detected ten times or more. The chain links TRBV28 to TRBJ2-7; 7 bases line up with TRBD1. CDR3 length equals 17 residues. The V gene's germline CDR1 is MDHEN and CDR2 SYDVKM. V was pared by 1 base and J by 5 bases, with 14 bases of the junction left unmatched. The chain's CDR3 is CASSLFPTGRHRDEQYF. The DNA for the CDR3 is TGTGCCAGCAGTTTATTCCCGACAGGGCGCCATCGGGACGAGCAGTACTTC.

This clone rates as medium-sized. The chain combines TRBV27 with TRBJ1-6; 8 bases align to TRBD1. Germline CDR1 reads MNHEY; CDR2 reads SMNVEV (reference sequence). The junction had 17 bases not matched to a gene; V was cut back by 7 bases and J by 6 bases. The length of the CDR3 is 18 residues. This CDR3 is CASMVRPTGGTGNSPLHF. Here the CDR3 DNA reads TGTGCCAGCATGGTTCGTCCTACAGGGGGGACGGGTAATTCACCCCTCCACTTT.

The V call is TRBV9, the J call TRBJ1-2; D is possibly TRBD1 (5 bases). CDR1 and CDR2 from the germline V gene are SGDLS and YYNGEE. With 0 bases removed from V and 8 bases from J, the gap between germline ends came to 8 bases. The CDR3 extends over 12 amino acids. CDR3 DNA sequence: TGTGCCAGCAGCGTAGGACAGTTCGGCTACACCTTC. Residues: CASSVGQFGYTF.

This clone was seen a few times. J is TRBJ2-2 and V is TRBV6-5, with TRBD1 matching 8 bases. CDR3 length: 14 residues. J was trimmed by 5 bases and V by 6 bases; bases with no gene match: 5. Per the germline V gene, CDR1 is MNHEY and CDR2 is SVGAGI. The DNA of the CDR3 is TGTGCCAGCAGCGGACAGGGTGATACCGGGGAGCTGTTTTTT. Residues: CASSGQGDTGELFF.